These T cell receptor beta chains were read from a single sample in a study of shared clonotypes between healthy human individuals. The method was immunoSEQ multiplex PCR; TCRdb's version includes in-frame clones alone and lacks a portion of them. The sample consists of under 2.5 million clones, under 95% of them appearing once. Sequenced: naive CD4+ T cells from PBMCs. The source of these receptors is a man aged 18 to 30 in good health. Some clones in this sample may be carry-over from other donors' samples. The conserved cysteine and the conserved F or W are not part of the CDR3 here.

cdr3_aa: ASRRRGSSYNEQF
v_call: TRBV7-2
cdr3_length: 13

cdr3_aa: ASSSWGQGISGNTIY
v_call: TRBV28
cdr3_length: 15

cdr3_aa: ASSPGTGGNYGYT
v_call: TRBV18
cdr3_length: 13

cdr3_aa: ASSYLDSNEQF
v_call: TRBV6-5
cdr3_length: 11

cdr3_aa: ASSVAPGPGELF
v_call: TRBV9
cdr3_length: 12

cdr3_aa: ASAPFEGEQF
v_call: TRBV12-5
cdr3_length: 10

cdr3_aa: ASSSQTGHGANVLT
v_call: TRBV7-3
cdr3_length: 14

cdr3_aa: ASSLQGARETQY
v_call: TRBV5-1
cdr3_length: 12

cdr3_aa: AGGLGTSVAYNEQF
v_call: TRBV7-9
cdr3_length: 14

cdr3_aa: ASSQVGLGGTQY
v_call: TRBV4-2
cdr3_length: 12

cdr3_aa: ASSFVRGDNQPQH
v_call: TRBV27
cdr3_length: 13

cdr3_aa: SVALRFSSYEQY
v_call: TRBV29-1
cdr3_length: 12

cdr3_aa: ASSRRVAGERNEQF
v_call: TRBV19
cdr3_length: 14

cdr3_aa: ASSLRGQGRQETQY
v_call: TRBV19
cdr3_length: 14

cdr3_aa: ASSLAPGADGNTIY
v_call: TRBV7-2
cdr3_length: 14

cdr3_aa: ASSSGLNNNEQF
v_call: TRBV6-6
cdr3_length: 12

cdr3_aa: ASSYSSPEIEAF
v_call: TRBV6-5
cdr3_length: 12

cdr3_aa: ASSPRGGRNTGELF
v_call: TRBV4-1
cdr3_length: 14

cdr3_aa: ASSHPVRGNTEAF
v_call: TRBV4-2
cdr3_length: 13

cdr3_aa: ASSQGGGNEKLF
v_call: TRBV7-2
cdr3_length: 12

cdr3_aa: ASSYSGSSGANVLT
v_call: TRBV6-6
cdr3_length: 14

cdr3_aa: ASSLGQGVNYGYT
v_call: TRBV7-9
cdr3_length: 13

cdr3_aa: SVERPGPAPNTEAF
v_call: TRBV29-1
cdr3_length: 14

cdr3_aa: ASSQESRGAGEKLF
v_call: TRBV4-1
cdr3_length: 14

cdr3_aa: ASRKTSVHTDTQY
v_call: TRBV7-9
cdr3_length: 13

cdr3_aa: ASSYSLGSPLH
v_call: TRBV6-5
cdr3_length: 11

cdr3_aa: ASSSPGRPYNEQF
v_call: TRBV27
cdr3_length: 13

cdr3_aa: ASSLGLAGVWSEQF
v_call: TRBV7-3
cdr3_length: 14

cdr3_aa: ASTPPGPNQPQH
v_call: TRBV25-1
cdr3_length: 12

cdr3_aa: AWSEGLAGLTDTQY
v_call: TRBV30
cdr3_length: 14

cdr3_aa: ASSFHLDRTEAF
v_call: TRBV27
cdr3_length: 12

cdr3_aa: SVVGRASRDTQY
v_call: TRBV29-1
cdr3_length: 12

cdr3_aa: ASSLYATGTRAGYT
v_call: TRBV5-1
cdr3_length: 14

cdr3_aa: ASSWQGERQPQH
v_call: TRBV5-5
cdr3_length: 12

cdr3_aa: ASSIRGSVGELF
v_call: TRBV19
cdr3_length: 12

cdr3_aa: ASSPPGRVQDTQY
v_call: TRBV28
cdr3_length: 13

cdr3_aa: ASKAPGQGAYEQY
v_call: TRBV6-1
cdr3_length: 13

cdr3_aa: ASGMGRGREQY
v_call: TRBV27
cdr3_length: 11

cdr3_aa: ASSLMPDTQY
v_call: TRBV5-4
cdr3_length: 10

cdr3_aa: ASSEAGLAGGPVAQY
v_call: TRBV6-1
cdr3_length: 15

cdr3_aa: ASSPGQGYGNEQF
v_call: TRBV7-8
cdr3_length: 13

cdr3_aa: ASSLSGARDEQY
v_call: TRBV5-1
cdr3_length: 12

cdr3_aa: ASSSGQTSKRTQY
v_call: TRBV5-5
cdr3_length: 13